The clone carrying this T cell receptor beta chain was found once. The antigen is not known. This sample was included in a study of shared clonotypes between healthy human individuals. For the study at large: Per donor, three plates held CD4 naive cells, three held CD4 memory, two held CD8 naive and one held CD8 memory. Whole-study findings and limits: Sequencing depth was predicted to influence how clonotypes are shared among donors.

The repertoire was sequenced with immunoSEQ multiplex PCR; TCRdb's copy has only in-frame clones and lacks some. The repertoire consists of 640,000 or so clones, with 72% occurring once and the leading ten covering about 1.8%. The CDR3 has 16 amino acids. Germline V gene data show CDR1 as SGHRS and CDR2 as YFSETQ. V was clipped by 4 bases and J by 4 bases, with 21 bases between them. This chain joins TRBV5-1 and TRBJ2-7; D is possibly TRBD2 (6 bases). This clonotype was sampled from a woman aged 25 to 39 in good health. Material: memory CD4+ T cells sorted from blood. The subset here: CD45RA-negative fraction. The CDR3 spells CASSKDPGGAGYEQYF. The CDR3 DNA is TGCGCCAGCAGCAAAGATCCAGGAGGGGCGGGGTACGAGCAGTACTTC.